This TCR beta chain was identified during a study of Ad26.COV2.S vaccination and SARS-CoV-2 variants. Overall study: Recipients of Ad26.COV2.S got it intramuscularly, once or twice 56 days apart. Study-wide findings and caveats: Measurements of TCR breadth and depth may have given underestimates of the total T cell responses. Recipients given vaccine exceeded placebo recipients in spike-specific TCR breadth.

Clones were read by immunoSEQ multiplex PCR, and TCRdb kept only the in-frame ones, dropping some. The table has roughly 320,000 clones, over 75% seen once. The treatment here: roughly 19 received Ad26.COV2.S at low or high dose, single or two shots; about five received placebo; per-sample allocation not given. At day 63 after the first vaccine or placebo injection, samples were drawn. This vaccine is an Ad26 vector that expresses the Wuhan-strain SARS-CoV-2 spike. Points on this clone: Its antigen is undetermined.

Germline CDR1 and CDR2: SGHTA and FQGNSA. The CDR3 length is 17 residues. Trimming removed 4 bases from V and 0 bases from J, with 16 bases in between. J is TRBJ1-3 and V is TRBV7-2, with D perhaps TRBD1 (5 bases). This specimen consisted of peripheral blood, obtained in a trial of Ad26.COV2.S vaccine versus placebo. This clonotype was sampled from a person between 18 and 60 years old who received the Ad26.COV2.S COVID-19 vaccine or a placebo. CDR3 region: CASSSLQVRGSGNTIYF. The CDR3 region has the DNA TGTGCCAGCAGCTCCCTACAGGTTAGGGGCTCTGGAAACACCATATATTTT.